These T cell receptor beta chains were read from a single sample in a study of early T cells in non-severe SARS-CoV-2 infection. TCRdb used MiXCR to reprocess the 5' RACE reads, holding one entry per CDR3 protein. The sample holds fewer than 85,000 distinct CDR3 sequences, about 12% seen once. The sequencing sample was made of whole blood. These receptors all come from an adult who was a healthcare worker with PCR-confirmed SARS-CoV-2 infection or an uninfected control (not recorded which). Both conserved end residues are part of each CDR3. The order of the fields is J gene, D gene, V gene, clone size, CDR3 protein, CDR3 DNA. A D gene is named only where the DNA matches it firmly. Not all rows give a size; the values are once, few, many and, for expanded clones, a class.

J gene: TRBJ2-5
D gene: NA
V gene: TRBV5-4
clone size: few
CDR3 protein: CASSYRSAEETQYF
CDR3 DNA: TGTGCCAGCAGCTATAGATCCGCCGAAGAGACCCAGTACTTC

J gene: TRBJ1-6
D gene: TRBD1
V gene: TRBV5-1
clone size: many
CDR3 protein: CASSLGAGTGNNSPLHF
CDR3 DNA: TGCGCCAGCAGCTTGGGGGCCGGGACAGGGAACAATTCACCCCTCCACTTT

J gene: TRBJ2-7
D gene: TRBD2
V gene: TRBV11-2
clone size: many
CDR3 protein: CASSSLRLAGWREQYF
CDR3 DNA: TGTGCCAGCAGCTCTCTCCGACTAGCGGGGTGGAGAGAGCAGTACTTC

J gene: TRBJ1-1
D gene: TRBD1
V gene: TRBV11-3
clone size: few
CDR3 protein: CASGQGARTEAFF
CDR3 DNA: TGTGCCAGCGGACAGGGGGCGAGGACTGAAGCTTTCTTT

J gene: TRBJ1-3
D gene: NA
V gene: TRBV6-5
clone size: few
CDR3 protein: CASKKQAGSGNTIYF
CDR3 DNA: TGTGCCAGCAAAAAACAGGCAGGCTCTGGAAACACCATATATTTT

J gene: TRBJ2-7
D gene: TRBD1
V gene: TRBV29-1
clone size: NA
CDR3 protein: CSVVYQGAGEQYF
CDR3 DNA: TGCAGCGTTGTATATCAGGGGGCAGGCGAGCAGTACTTC

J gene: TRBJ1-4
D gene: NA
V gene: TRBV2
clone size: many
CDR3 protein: CASSERAASTNEKLFF
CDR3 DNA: TGTGCCAGCAGTGAACGGGCAGCATCAACTAATGAAAAACTGTTTTTT

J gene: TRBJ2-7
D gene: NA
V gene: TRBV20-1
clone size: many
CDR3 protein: CSATQGHGIYEQYF
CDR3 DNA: TGCAGTGCCACACAGGGCCACGGGATCTACGAGCAGTACTTC

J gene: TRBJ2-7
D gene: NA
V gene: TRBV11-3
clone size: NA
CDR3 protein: CASSQGTGTYEQYF
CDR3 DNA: TGTGCCAGCAGCCAGGGGACGGGAACCTACGAGCAGTACTTC

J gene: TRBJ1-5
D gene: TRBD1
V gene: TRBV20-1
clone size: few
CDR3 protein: CSARQGAINQPQHF
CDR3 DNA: TGCAGTGCGCGACAGGGGGCAATCAATCAGCCCCAGCATTTT

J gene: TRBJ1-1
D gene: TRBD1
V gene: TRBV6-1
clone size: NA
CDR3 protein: CASRAGGAGPSNTEAFF
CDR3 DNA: TGTGCCAGCAGAGCAGGGGGAGCGGGCCCTTCTAACACTGAAGCTTTCTTT

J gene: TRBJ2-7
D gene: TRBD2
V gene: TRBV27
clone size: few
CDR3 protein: CASSFTSGSYEQYF
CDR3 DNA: TGTGCCAGCAGTTTTACTAGCGGCTCCTACGAGCAGTACTTC

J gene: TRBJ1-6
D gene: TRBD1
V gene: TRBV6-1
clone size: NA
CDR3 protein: CASAPGTGGRPLHF
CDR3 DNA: TGTGCCAGCGCCCCCGGGACAGGTGGTCGGCCCCTCCACTTT

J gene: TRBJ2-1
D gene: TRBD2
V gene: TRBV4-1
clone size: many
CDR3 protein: CASSQEYSGVNEQFF
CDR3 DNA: TGCGCCAGCAGCCAAGAGTATAGCGGGGTAAATGAGCAGTTCTTC

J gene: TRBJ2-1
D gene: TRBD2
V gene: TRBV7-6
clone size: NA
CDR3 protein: CASSSTSGPYNEQFF
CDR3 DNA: TGTGCCAGCAGCTCCACTAGCGGACCTTACAATGAGCAGTTCTTC

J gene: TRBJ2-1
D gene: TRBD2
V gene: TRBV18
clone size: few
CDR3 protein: CASSPPGLANEQFF
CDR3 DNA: TGTGCCAGCTCACCACCGGGACTAGCCAATGAGCAGTTCTTC

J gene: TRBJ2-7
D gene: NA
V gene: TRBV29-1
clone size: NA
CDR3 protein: CSVTDTTYEQYF
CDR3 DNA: TGCAGCGTGACCGACACGACCTACGAGCAGTACTTC

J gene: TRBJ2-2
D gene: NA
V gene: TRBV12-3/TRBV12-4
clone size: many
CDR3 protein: CASKQEAGELFF
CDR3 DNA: TGTGCCAGCAAACAGGAAGCCGGGGAGCTGTTTTTT

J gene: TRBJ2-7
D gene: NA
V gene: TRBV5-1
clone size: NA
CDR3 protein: CASSLGRGRSYEQYF
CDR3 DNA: TGCGCCAGCAGCTTGGGTAGGGGGAGGTCCTACGAGCAGTACTTC

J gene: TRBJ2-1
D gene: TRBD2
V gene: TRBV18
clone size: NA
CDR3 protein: CASSVKSSGAVEQFF
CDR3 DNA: TGTGCCAGCTCAGTGAAGTCTAGCGGGGCGGTTGAGCAGTTCTTC

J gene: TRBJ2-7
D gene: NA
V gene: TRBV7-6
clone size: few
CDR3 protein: CASSLLVEPDEQYF
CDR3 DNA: TGTGCCAGCAGCTTATTAGTGGAGCCGGACGAGCAGTACTTC

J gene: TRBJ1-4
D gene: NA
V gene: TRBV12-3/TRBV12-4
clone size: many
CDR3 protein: CASSFSVTNEKLFF
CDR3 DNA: TGTGCCAGCAGTTTTAGTGTGACTAATGAAAAACTGTTTTTT

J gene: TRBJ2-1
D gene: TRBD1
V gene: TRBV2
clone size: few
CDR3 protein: CASRSTGNNEQFF
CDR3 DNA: TGTGCCAGCAGATCGACAGGGAACAATGAGCAGTTCTTC

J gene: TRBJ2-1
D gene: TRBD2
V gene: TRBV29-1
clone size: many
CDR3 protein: CSVGGTSGSYDNEQFF
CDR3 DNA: TGCAGCGTTGGTGGGACTAGCGGGAGTTACGACAATGAGCAGTTCTTC

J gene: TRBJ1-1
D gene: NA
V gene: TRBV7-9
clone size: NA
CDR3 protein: CASSTRTGSTEAFF
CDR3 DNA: TGTGCCAGCAGCACCCGAACAGGGTCTACTGAAGCTTTCTTT

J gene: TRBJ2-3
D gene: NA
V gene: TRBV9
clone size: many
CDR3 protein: CASSGDTQYF
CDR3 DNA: TGTGCCAGCAGCGGAGATACGCAGTATTTT

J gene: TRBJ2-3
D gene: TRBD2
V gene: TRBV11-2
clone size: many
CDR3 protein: CASSTLAGGGTDTQYF
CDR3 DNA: TGTGCCAGCAGCACCCTAGCGGGAGGAGGCACAGATACGCAGTATTTT

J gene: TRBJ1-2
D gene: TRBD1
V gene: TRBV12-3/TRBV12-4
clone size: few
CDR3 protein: CASSVSGGYGYTF
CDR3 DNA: TGTGCCAGCAGTGTTTCAGGGGGCTATGGCTACACCTTC